The 32 T cell receptor beta chains given below trace back to one sample, sequenced in a study of technical replicates of blood from several donors (dated by TCRdb to about 2017). The method was the immunoSEQ multiplex PCR assay. Here the immuneACCESS table is served through TCRdb, limited to in-frame sequences with V and J called. Missing clones are a known gap in these copies; in checked studies unresolved V genes cover under half, and the rest lacks a known reason. The sample table contains 60,000 to 95,000 clones; only one count was recorded for 91% of them. The ten largest clones take up more than 0.35% of the sample. Sequenced input: T cells isolated from PBMCs. These receptor sequences come from a human donor in good health. Some clones in this sample may be carry-over from other donors' samples.

This chain uses TRBV30 with TRBJ1-4; D is unresolved. The CDR3 contains 11 residues. Germline V lookup: CDR1 GTSNPN, CDR2 SVGIG (reference sequence). Trimming shortened V by 2 bases and J by 5 bases, and 3 bases separated the two germline ends. CDR3 sequence: CAWSQNEKLFF. As DNA, the CDR3 is TGTGCCTGGAGTCAGAATGAAAAACTGTTTTTT. Variable domain in full (rest from reference TRBV30 and TRBJ1-4): SQTIHQWPATLVQPVGSPLSLECTVEGTSNPNLYWYRQAAGRGLQLLFYSVGIGQISSEVPQNLSASRPQDRQFILSSKKLLLSDSGFYLCAWSQNEKLFFGSGTQLSVL.

The V call is TRBV27, the J call TRBJ1-1, with D uncertain. Deletions cut 4 bases from V and 4 bases from J, with 7 bases between. The CDR3 has 12 amino acids. Germline CDR1 reads MNHEY; CDR2 reads SMNVEV (reference sequence). The CDR3: CASSSAGTEAFF. The CDR3, as DNA: TGTGCCAGCAGTTCCGCGGGCACTGAAGCTTTCTTT.

The chain joins TRBV28 to TRBJ2-7, with a tentative D call TRBD1 (5 bases). This CDR3 has 14 amino acids. Germline V gene lookup returns CDR1 MDHEN and CDR2 SYDVKM. V shed 6 bases and J shed 2 bases, with 14 bases lying between them. The CDR3 DNA reads TGTGCCAGCAGGGACACCCGTGGGCCCTACGAGCAGTACTTC. Amino acid sequence: CASRDTRGPYEQYF.

The genes are TRBV4-1 and TRBJ1-2, with 8 bases aligning to TRBD1. The germline V gene has CDR1 MGHRA and CDR2 YSYEKL. The CDR3 sequence is 14 residues long. Losses at the gene ends were 2 bases for V and 7 bases for J; bases not matched to a gene: 6. CDR3 protein: CASSQPDRGIGYTF. CDR3 nucleotide sequence: TGCGCCAGCAGCCAACCAGACAGGGGAATTGGCTACACCTTC.

J is TRBJ1-1 and V is TRBV6-5, with D possibly matching TRBD1 (5 bases). Per germline, CDR1 MNHEY and CDR2 SVGAGI. Trimming shortened V by 2 bases and J by 3 bases, and 10 bases separated the two germline ends. The CDR3 has 14 residues. The CDR3 DNA sequence: TGTGCCAGCAGTTACCATACAGGAGACACTGAAGCTTTCTTT. Protein: CASSYHTGDTEAFF.

This chain's CDR3 is CASSQSGQPNAEQYF. CDR3 DNA: TGCGCCAGCAGTCAATCGGGACAGCCCAACGCCGAGCAGTACTTC. The V gene is TRBV23-1, the J gene TRBJ2-7, with 7 bases matching TRBD1. TRBV23-1 has ORF status, its function being uncertain. Losses at the gene ends were 0 bases for V and 6 bases for J; bases not matched to a gene: 8. The CDR3 length is 15 residues.

CDR3 nucleotides: TGTGCCAGCAGCTTAGCCCAAAACACCATATATTTT. This sequence encodes CASSLAQNTIYF. This sequence joins TRBV7-8 and TRBJ1-3; no firm D call. V was cut by 0 bases and J by 6 bases, with 3 bases left in between. This CDR3 has 12 residues. Germline assignment: CDR1 SGHVS and CDR2 FQNEAQ. The full variable domain, completed using reference TRBV7-8 and TRBJ1-3, is GAGVSQSPRYKVAKRGQDVALRCDPISGHVSLFWYQQALGQGPEFLTYFQNEAQLDKSGLPSDRFFAERPEGSVSTLKIQRTQQEDSAVYLCASSLAQNTIYFGEGSWLTVV.

The chain is built from TRBV6-1 and TRBJ2-2, with 8 bases identical to TRBD1. Trimming at V came to 6 bases and at J to 5 bases, leaving 8 bases not matched to a gene. The CDR3 sequence is 15 residues long. Germline V gives CDR1 MNHNS, CDR2 SASEGT. The CDR3 here is CASRAGQGWTGELFF. The CDR3 nucleotides read TGTGCCAGCAGGGCTGGACAGGGATGGACCGGGGAGCTGTTTTTT.

V gene TRBV28 combines with J gene TRBJ2-3, with 13 bases lining up with TRBD2. This CDR3 has 16 amino acids. V gave up 4 bases and J gave up 2 bases; unmatched junction bases: 3. Germline V gives CDR1 MDHEN, CDR2 SYDVKM. The CDR3 sequence is CASSSGLAGDTDTQYF. DNA for the CDR3: TGTGCCAGCAGTTCCGGACTAGCGGGAGACACAGATACGCAGTATTTT.

V usage is TRBV11-2 and J usage is TRBJ2-7, with 13 bases that match TRBD2. J gave up 5 bases and V 5 bases, and 6 bases lay outside the gene matches. CDR3 length: 15 residues. The V gene's germline CDR1 is SGHAT and CDR2 FQNNGV. The CDR3 loop reads CASSRTSGRTDEQYF. The CDR3 DNA reads as TGTGCCAGCAGCCGGACTAGCGGGAGAACGGACGAGCAGTACTTC. Drawing the rest from reference TRBV11-2 and TRBJ2-7, the complete variable domain is EAGVAQSPRYKIIEKRQSVAFWCNPISGHATLYWYQQILGQGPKLLIQFQNNGVVDDSQLPKDRFSAERLKGVDSTLKIQPAKLEDSAVYLCASSRTSGRTDEQYFGPGTRLTVT.

V usage is TRBV20-1 and J usage is TRBJ1-2, with 8 bases that match TRBD1. The CDR3 contains 11 residues. Germline lookup yields CDR1 DFQATT and CDR2 SNEGSKA (reference sequence). The trim removed 7 bases at V and 4 bases at J, leaving 2 bases unmatched. The CDR3 loop is CSVGTGYGYTF. The CDR3 DNA reads as TGCAGTGTTGGGACAGGCTATGGCTACACCTTC.

V is TRBV28 and J is TRBJ1-3, with D unclear. Trimming took off 7 bases at V and 4 bases at J, with 11 bases between the two ends. CDR1 MDHEN and CDR2 SYDVKM come from the germline V gene. CDR3 length: 13 residues. CDR3 protein: CASILLGGNTIYF. As DNA, the CDR3 is TGTGCCAGCATCCTTTTGGGCGGAAACACCATATATTTT.

The chain employs TRBV19 and TRBJ2-7, with 7 bases matching TRBD1. The CDR3 sequence is 15 residues long. After removal of 1 base from V and 4 bases from J, the junction contained 7 bases not matched to a gene. Germline V gives CDR1 LNHDA, CDR2 SQIVND (reference sequence). The CDR3 spells CASSIGTGYGYEQYF. The DNA for the CDR3 is TGTGCCAGTAGTATAGGGACAGGTTATGGATACGAGCAGTACTTC.

This chain connects TRBV27 to TRBJ2-5; 7 nucleotides line up with TRBD2. The CDR3 has 14 amino acids. V lost 5 bases, J lost 3 bases, and 6 bases stayed unmatched. CDR1 and CDR2 (germline): MNHEY, SMNVEV (reference sequence). The CDR3 here is CASSQRGDKETQYF. The CDR3 DNA is TGTGCCAGCAGTCAGCGGGGAGATAAAGAGACCCAGTACTTC.

The chain has TRBV11-3 and TRBJ1-6; no firm D call. CDR3 length: 14 amino acids. V was clipped by 8 bases and J by 0 bases, with 8 bases between them. Germline V gene lookup returns CDR1 SGHNT and CDR2 YENEEA. The CDR3 spells CASSRGSYNSPLHF. CDR3 DNA: TGTGCCAGCTCTCGGGGCTCCTATAATTCACCCCTCCACTTT.

The V call is TRBV6-5, the J call TRBJ2-7; TRBD2 matches at 13 bases. Germline V gives CDR1 MNHEY, CDR2 SVGAGI. This CDR3 region has 15 residues. Trimming took 7 bases from V and 4 from J; bases not matched to a gene: 7. CDR3 protein: CASKRRTSGGYEQYF. CDR3 nucleotide sequence: TGTGCCAGCAAAAGAAGGACTAGCGGGGGTTACGAGCAGTACTTC.

The chain carries TRBV2 and TRBJ2-5; no clear D. Looked up from germline, CDR1 is SNHLY and CDR2 is FYNNEI. Between the trimmed V and J ends, which lost 8 bases and 3 bases, there was a span of 7 bases. This CDR3 is 11 amino acids long. The CDR3, as DNA: TGTGCCAGCTCCCAGGAAGAGACCCAGTACTTC. Protein sequence: CASSQEETQYF.

The chain recombines TRBV18 with TRBJ2-2; 7 nucleotides match TRBD2. V was pared by 3 bases and J by 5 bases, with 6 bases of the junction left unmatched. CDR3 size: 15 residues. In germline, CDR1 is KGHSH, CDR2 LQKENI. The CDR3 protein is CASSPWEGPTGELFF. CDR3 sequence (DNA): TGTGCCAGCTCACCGTGGGAGGGACCTACCGGGGAGCTGTTTTTT.

This clone was observed a few times. The chain links TRBV6-1 to TRBJ1-5; 7 nucleotides agree with TRBD1. The germline gives CDR1 MNHNS, CDR2 SASEGT. J was trimmed by 4 bases and V by 2 bases; bases with no gene match: 5. The CDR3 consists of 15 residues. The CDR3 DNA follows: TGTGCCAGCAGTGAATGGGGACAGCCGAATCAGCCCCAGCATTTT. Residues: CASSEWGQPNQPQHF.

The chain combines TRBV5-1 with TRBJ1-1; possible D gene TRBD1, 5 bases. Trimming took 3 bases from V and 5 from J, leaving 14 bases between them. CDR3 size: 14 residues. Per the germline V gene, CDR1 is SGHRS and CDR2 is YFSETQ. CDR3 sequence (DNA): TGCGCCAGCAGCTCACGGGGGTTGGGTACTGAAGCTTTCTTT. It is translated as CASSSRGLGTEAFF.

V is TRBV13 and J is TRBJ2-7; TRBD2 matches 15 bases. V lost 5 bases to trimming and J lost 0 bases; unmatched junction nucleotides: 11. This CDR3 comprises 19 residues. Germline V gene lookup returns CDR1 PRHDT and CDR2 FYEKMQ (reference sequence). The CDR3 DNA sequence: TGTGCCAGCAGCACATGGGCGGGGACTAGCGGGGGGAACTCCTACGAGCAGTACTTC. Translating gives CASSTWAGTSGGNSYEQYF. Full variable domain (remainder filled in from reference TRBV13 and TRBJ2-7): AAGVIQSPRHLIKEKRETATLKCYPIPRHDTVYWYQQGPGQDPQFLISFYEKMQSDKGSIPDRFSAQQFSDYHSELNMSSLELGDSALYFCASSTWAGTSGGNSYEQYFGPGTRLTVT.

The chain couples TRBV7-2 to TRBJ1-1; TRBD1 matches 8 bases. Losses at the gene ends were 3 bases for V and 1 base for J; bases not matched to a gene: 7. Germline values: CDR1 SGHTA, CDR2 FQGNSA. The CDR3 has 16 amino acids. The CDR3 DNA is TGTGCCAGCAGCTTGGGTGAAGGACAGGGGAACACTGAAGCTTTCTTT. It yields the protein CASSLGEGQGNTEAFF.

V and J are TRBV18 and TRBJ1-2, with 9 bases aligning to TRBD1. The CDR3 extends over 19 amino acids. J gave up 4 bases and V 3 bases, and 18 bases lay outside the gene matches. Germline V gives CDR1 KGHSH, CDR2 LQKENI. The CDR3 spells CASSPILFPGQGNIYGYTF. CDR3 sequence (DNA): TGTGCCAGCTCACCGATACTCTTCCCGGGACAGGGTAACATCTATGGCTACACCTTC.

The chain uses TRBV7-8 and TRBJ2-1, with 12 bases fitting TRBD2. The CDR3 runs to 16 residues. Per germline, CDR1 SGHVS and CDR2 FQNEAQ. V shed 4 bases and J 10 bases; nucleotides not matched to a gene: 11. The CDR3 is CASSSPRSLAGGEQFF. The CDR3 coding sequence is TGTGCCAGCAGCTCTCCACGTTCACTAGCGGGAGGAGAGCAGTTCTTC.

The genes are TRBV6-6 and TRBJ2-5; 7 bases fit TRBD1. CDR3 length: 16 amino acids. Germline CDR1 is MNHNY and CDR2 is SVGAGI (reference sequence). The ends lost 5 bases at V and 5 bases at J; junction bases unmatched: 14. DNA for the CDR3: TGTGCCAGCAGTCTCTACAGGGGAGAGTGGACGGAGACCCAGTACTTC. It is translated as CASSLYRGEWTETQYF.

The chain has TRBV4-1 and TRBJ1-5; D remains unclear. V lost 3 bases, J lost 7 bases, and 13 bases lay in between. CDR1 and CDR2 (germline): MGHRA, YSYEKL. This CDR3 has 14 residues. The CDR3 region is CASSHRIYTQPQHF. Here the CDR3 DNA reads TGCGCCAGCAGCCACAGGATATACACCCAGCCCCAGCATTTT.

The chain couples TRBV11-2 to TRBJ2-5, with D possibly matching TRBD1 (5 bases). The CDR3 is 14 residues long. CDR1 and CDR2 (germline): SGHAT, FQNNGV. With 4 bases removed from V and 0 bases from J, the gap between germline ends came to 9 bases. CDR3 DNA sequence: TGTGCCAGCAGCTCGACAGAGTACCAAGAGACCCAGTACTTC. Its translation is CASSSTEYQETQYF.

CDR3 coding DNA: TGTGCCAGCAGTTTATTCGGCCCCACAGGGGGCAAGAACACTGAAGCTTTCTTT. Its protein product is CASSLFGPTGGKNTEAFF. This chain joins TRBV28 and TRBJ1-1; 9 positions agree with TRBD1. V lost 1 base and J lost 1; bases outside the gene matches: 10. In germline, CDR1 is MDHEN, CDR2 SYDVKM. The CDR3 spans 18 residues.

The chain recombines TRBV5-1 with TRBJ2-6, with 8 bases fitting TRBD1. The CDR3 runs to 18 residues. The V and J ends lost 2 bases and 0 bases, in that order; junction bases with no gene match: 7. CDR1 SGHRS and CDR2 YFSETQ come from the germline V gene. CDR3 loop: CASSFGTGPNSGANVLTF. In nucleotides, the CDR3 is TGCGCCAGCAGCTTTGGGACAGGTCCAAACTCTGGGGCCAACGTCCTGACTTTC.

V usage is TRBV5-4 and J usage is TRBJ1-5; D is uncertain. The V and J ends lost 0 bases and 4 bases respectively, with 5 bases between them. The CDR3 is 13 residues long. Germline CDR1 reads SGHNT; CDR2 reads YYREEE (reference sequence). CDR3 in amino acids: CASSLAGNQPQHF. The CDR3 DNA is TGTGCCAGCAGCTTGGCCGGGAATCAGCCCCAGCATTTT.

As to this clone: One end of the junction varies from germline; a read error may be responsible. This chain connects TRBV7-2 to TRBJ2-3; perhaps TRBD2 as D (6 bases). The CDR3 length is 15 residues. The V gene's germline CDR1 is SGHTA and CDR2 FQGNSA. The CDR3 DNA is TGTGCCAGCGGCTTATGGGGCGGGATAACAGATACGCAGTATTTT. This codes for CASGLWGGITDTQYF.

The chain employs TRBV5-1 and TRBJ2-1; TRBD2 matches 10 bases. Germline assignment: CDR1 SGHRS and CDR2 YFSETQ. The CDR3 totals 15 residues. V shed 4 bases and J 8 bases; nucleotides not matched to a gene: 9. CDR3 nucleotides: TGCGCCAGCAGCGACTCTAGCGGGAGAGTATATGAGCAGTTCTTC. Amino acids: CASSDSSGRVYEQFF.